This T cell receptor (beta chain) comes out of a study of blood T cells in healthy people across ages. As regards this clonotype: What it binds is unknown.

It was with a sample-barcoded 5' primer and a J-beta primer mix that a second PCR of about 7 to 12 cycles was run. Each CDR3 protein is one row after TCRdb ran MiXCR on the 5' RACE reads. The data contain 1.5 million to 2 million distinct CDR3 sequences, roughly 49% of them seen just once; the ten biggest clones take up approximately 2.1%. V was cut by 4 bases and J by 2 bases, with 16 bases left in between. CDR3 length: 15 residues. CDR1 and CDR2 from the germline V gene are SQVTM and ANQGSEA. Notes on the study in general: TCR beta diversity correlated strongly with naive T cell percentage. Both higher diversity and more naive CD4+ cells marked long-lived donors when set against aged donors.

Sequenced: blood. The chain recombines TRBV29-1 with TRBJ2-3; D unclear. The TCR sequence derives from a woman aged 40-49 years in good health. This chain's CDR3 is CSVGAGIRHTDTQYF. CDR3 nucleotides: TGCAGCGTTGGCGCAGGAATTCGGCACACAGATACGCAGTATTTT.